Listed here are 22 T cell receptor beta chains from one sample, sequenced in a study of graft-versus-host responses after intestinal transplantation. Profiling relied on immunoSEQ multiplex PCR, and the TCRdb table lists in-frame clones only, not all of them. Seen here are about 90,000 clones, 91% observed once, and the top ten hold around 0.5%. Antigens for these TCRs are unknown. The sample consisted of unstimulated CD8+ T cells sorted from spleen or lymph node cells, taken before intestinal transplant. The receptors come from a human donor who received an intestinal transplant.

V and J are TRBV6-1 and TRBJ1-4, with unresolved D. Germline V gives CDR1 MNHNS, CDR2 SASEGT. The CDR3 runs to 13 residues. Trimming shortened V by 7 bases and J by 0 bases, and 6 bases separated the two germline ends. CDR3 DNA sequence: TGTGCCAGCAAAAGCGCAACTAATGAAAAACTGTTTTTT. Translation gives CASKSATNEKLFF.

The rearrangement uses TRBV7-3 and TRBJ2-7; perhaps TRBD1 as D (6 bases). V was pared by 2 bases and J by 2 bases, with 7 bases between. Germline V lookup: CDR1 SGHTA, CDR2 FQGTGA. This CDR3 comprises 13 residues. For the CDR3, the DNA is TGTGCCAGCAGCTTAGGGGACACCTACGAGCAGTACTTC. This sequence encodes CASSLGDTYEQYF.

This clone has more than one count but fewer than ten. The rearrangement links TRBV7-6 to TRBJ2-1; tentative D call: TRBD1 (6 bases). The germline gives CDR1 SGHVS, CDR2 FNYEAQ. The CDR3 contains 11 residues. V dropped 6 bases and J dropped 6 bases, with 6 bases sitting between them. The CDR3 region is CASRQGNEQFF. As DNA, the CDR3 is TGTGCCAGCAGACAGGGCAATGAGCAGTTCTTC.

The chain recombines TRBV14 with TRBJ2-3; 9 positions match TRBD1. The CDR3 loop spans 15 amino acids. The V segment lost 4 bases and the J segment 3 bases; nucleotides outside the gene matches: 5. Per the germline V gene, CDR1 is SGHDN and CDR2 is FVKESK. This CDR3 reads CASSPTGGRTDTQYF. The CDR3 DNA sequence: TGTGCCAGCAGCCCCACAGGGGGCCGTACAGATACGCAGTATTTT.

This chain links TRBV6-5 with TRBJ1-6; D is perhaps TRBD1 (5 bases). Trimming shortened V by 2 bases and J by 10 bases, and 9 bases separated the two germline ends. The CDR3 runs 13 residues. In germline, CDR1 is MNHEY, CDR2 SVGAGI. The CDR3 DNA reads TGTGCCAGCAGTTACCGGGGGACCTCACCCCTCCACTTT. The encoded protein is CASSYRGTSPLHF.

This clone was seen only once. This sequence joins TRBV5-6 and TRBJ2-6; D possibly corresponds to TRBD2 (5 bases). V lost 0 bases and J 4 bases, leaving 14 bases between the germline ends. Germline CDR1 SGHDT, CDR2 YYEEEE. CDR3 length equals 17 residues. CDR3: CASSLVSSLAGANVLTF. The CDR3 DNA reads TGTGCCAGCAGCTTGGTGTCTAGCTTGGCCGGGGCCAACGTCCTGACTTTC. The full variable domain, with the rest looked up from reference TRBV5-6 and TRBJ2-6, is DAGVTQSPTHLIKTRGQQVTLRCSPKSGHDTVSWYQQALGQGPQFIFQYYEEEERQRGNFPDRFSGHQFPNYSSELNVNALLLGDSALYLCASSLVSSLAGANVLTFGAGSRLTVL.

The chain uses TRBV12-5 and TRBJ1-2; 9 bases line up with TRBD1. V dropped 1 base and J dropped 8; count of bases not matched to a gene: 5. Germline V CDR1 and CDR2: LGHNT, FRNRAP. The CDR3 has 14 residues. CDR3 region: CASGLGGQGHGYTF. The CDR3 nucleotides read TGTGCTAGTGGTTTGGGGGGACAGGGCCACGGCTACACCTTC.

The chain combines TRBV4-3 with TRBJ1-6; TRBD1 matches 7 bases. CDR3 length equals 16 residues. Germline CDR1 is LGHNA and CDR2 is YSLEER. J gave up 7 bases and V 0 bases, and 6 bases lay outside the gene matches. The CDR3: CASSQDFTGANSPLHF. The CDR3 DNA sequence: TGCGCCAGCAGCCAAGATTTTACAGGGGCCAATTCACCCCTCCACTTT.

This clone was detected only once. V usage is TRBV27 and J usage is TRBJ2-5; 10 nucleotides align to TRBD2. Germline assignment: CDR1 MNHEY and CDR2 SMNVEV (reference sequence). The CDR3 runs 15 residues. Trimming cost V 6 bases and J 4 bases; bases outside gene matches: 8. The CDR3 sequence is CASSHLAGVLETQYF. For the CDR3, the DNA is TGTGCCAGCAGCCACCTAGCGGGAGTCCTAGAGACCCAGTACTTC.

The CDR3 reads CASSQVILRRLGETQYF. The CDR3, as DNA: TGCGCCAGCAGCCAAGTGATTCTCCGCAGGCTTGGAGAGACCCAGTACTTC. The J gene is TRBJ2-5, the V gene TRBV4-1; no clear D gene. V gave up 1 base and J gave up 4 bases, with 19 bases separating them. The CDR3 is made up of 17 amino acids. Germline V gene sequence: CDR1 MGHRA, CDR2 YSYEKL.

CDR3 loop: CASSEAGGDEQYF. In DNA form, the CDR3 reads TGCGCCAGCAGTGAAGCGGGAGGGGACGAGCAGTACTTC. This chain links TRBV10-1 with TRBJ2-7; TRBD2 matches at 10 bases. V shed 3 bases and J 5 bases; nucleotides not matched to a gene: 1. The CDR3 is made up of 13 amino acids. Germline V lookup: CDR1 WNHNN, CDR2 SYGVQD (reference sequence).

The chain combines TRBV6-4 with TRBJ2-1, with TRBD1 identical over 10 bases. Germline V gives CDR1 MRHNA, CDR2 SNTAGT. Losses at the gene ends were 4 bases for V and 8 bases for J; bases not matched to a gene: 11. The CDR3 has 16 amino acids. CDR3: CASSAVGGDRGDEQFF. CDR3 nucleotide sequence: TGTGCCAGCAGTGCCGTCGGGGGGGACAGGGGTGATGAGCAGTTCTTC.

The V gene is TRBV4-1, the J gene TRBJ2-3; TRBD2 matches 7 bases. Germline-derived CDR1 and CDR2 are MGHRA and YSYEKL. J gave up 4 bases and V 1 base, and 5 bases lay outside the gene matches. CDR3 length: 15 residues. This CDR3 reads CASSQGVSGADTQYF. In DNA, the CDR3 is TGCGCCAGCAGCCAAGGGGTCAGCGGGGCAGATACGCAGTATTTT.

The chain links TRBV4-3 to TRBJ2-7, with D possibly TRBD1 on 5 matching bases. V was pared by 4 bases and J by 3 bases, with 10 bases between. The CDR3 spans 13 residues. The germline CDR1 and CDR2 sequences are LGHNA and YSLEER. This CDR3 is CASSPDRYYEQYF. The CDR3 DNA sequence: TGCGCCAGCAGCCCCGACAGATACTACGAGCAGTACTTC.

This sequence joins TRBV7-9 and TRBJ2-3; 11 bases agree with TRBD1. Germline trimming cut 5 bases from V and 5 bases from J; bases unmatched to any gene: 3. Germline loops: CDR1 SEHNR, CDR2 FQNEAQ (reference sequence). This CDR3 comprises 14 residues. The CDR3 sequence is CASSPGQGGDTQYF. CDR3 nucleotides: TGTGCCAGCAGCCCGGGACAGGGGGGAGATACGCAGTATTTT. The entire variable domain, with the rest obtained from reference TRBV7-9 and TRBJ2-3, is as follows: DTGVSQNPRHKITKRGQNVTFRCDPISEHNRLYWYRQTLGQGPEFLTYFQNEAQLEKSRLLSDRFSAERPKGSFSTLEIQRTEQGDSAMYLCASSPGQGGDTQYFGPGTRLTVL.

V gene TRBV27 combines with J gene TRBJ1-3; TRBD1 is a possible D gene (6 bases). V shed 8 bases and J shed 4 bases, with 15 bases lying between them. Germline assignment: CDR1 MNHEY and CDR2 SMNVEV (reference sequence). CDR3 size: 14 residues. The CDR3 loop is CASVGGGPGNTIYF. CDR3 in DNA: TGTGCCAGCGTAGGGGGGGGTCCAGGAAACACCATATATTTT.

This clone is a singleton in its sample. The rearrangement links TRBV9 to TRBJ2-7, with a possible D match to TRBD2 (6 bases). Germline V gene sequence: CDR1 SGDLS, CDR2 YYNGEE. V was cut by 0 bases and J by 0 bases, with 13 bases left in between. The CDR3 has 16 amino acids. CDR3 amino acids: CASSVEEGSVSYEQYF. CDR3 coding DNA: TGTGCCAGCAGCGTAGAGGAGGGGTCTGTCTCCTACGAGCAGTACTTC.

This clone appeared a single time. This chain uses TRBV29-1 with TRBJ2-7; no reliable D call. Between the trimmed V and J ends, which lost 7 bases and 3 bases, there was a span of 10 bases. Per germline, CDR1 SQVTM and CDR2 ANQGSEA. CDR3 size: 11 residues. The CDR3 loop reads CSAEVGYEQYF. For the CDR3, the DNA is TGCAGCGCCGAGGTCGGCTACGAGCAGTACTTC.

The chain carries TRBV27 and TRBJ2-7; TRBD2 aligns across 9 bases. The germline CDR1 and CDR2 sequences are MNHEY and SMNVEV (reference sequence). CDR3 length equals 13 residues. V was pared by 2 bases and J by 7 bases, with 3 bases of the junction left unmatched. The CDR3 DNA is TGTGCCAGCAGTTTAGCGGGAGGGCGTGAGCAGTACTTC. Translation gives CASSLAGGREQYF.

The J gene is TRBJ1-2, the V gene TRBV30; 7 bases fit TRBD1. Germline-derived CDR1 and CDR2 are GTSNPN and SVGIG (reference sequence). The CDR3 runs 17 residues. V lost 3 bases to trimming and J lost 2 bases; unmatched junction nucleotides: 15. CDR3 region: CAWSSRTGSNRNYGYTF. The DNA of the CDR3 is TGTGCCTGGAGCTCCCGGACAGGCTCAAATAGGAACTATGGCTACACCTTC.

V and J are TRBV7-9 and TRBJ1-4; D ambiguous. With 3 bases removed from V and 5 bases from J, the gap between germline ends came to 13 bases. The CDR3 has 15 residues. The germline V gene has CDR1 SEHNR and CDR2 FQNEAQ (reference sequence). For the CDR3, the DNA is TGTGCCAGCAGCTTTGTCGCTACTTTAAATGAAAAACTGTTTTTT. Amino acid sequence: CASSFVATLNEKLFF.

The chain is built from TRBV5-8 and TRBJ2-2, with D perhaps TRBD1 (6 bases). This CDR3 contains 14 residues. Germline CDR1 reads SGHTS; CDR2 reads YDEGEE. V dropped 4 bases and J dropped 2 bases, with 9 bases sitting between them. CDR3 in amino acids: CASSPTGNTGELFF. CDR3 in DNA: TGTGCCAGCAGCCCGACAGGAAACACCGGGGAGCTGTTTTTT.